Listed here is a single T cell receptor (beta chain). Uncontrolled infection, other autoimmune disease, pregnancy or lactation led to exclusion. The sample is drawn from a study of T cells in Graves' hyperthyroidism and ophthalmopathy. Amplification of TCR beta CDR3 regions used RNA as the template. The HTBI set primed first-round TCR CDR3 RT-PCR. One entry per CDR3 protein, called by TCRdb with MiXCR from the multiplex PCR reads. The table includes 250,000 to 350,000 distinct CDR3 sequences, 22% detected once. The receptor was isolated from a man aged 25-45 years with Graves' ophthalmopathy. Material for sequencing was blood.

CDR3 coding DNA: TGTGCCAGCGGTGGACAGGGGGGCAATCAGCCCCAGCATTTT. Translated: CASGGQGGNQPQHF. The rearrangement uses TRBV6-2 or TRBV6-3 and TRBJ1-5; TRBD1 agrees at 10 bases. The ends lost 8 bases at V and 2 bases at J; junction bases unmatched: 3. The germline V gene has CDR1 MNHEY and CDR2 SVGEGT. This CDR3 comprises 14 residues.